This T cell receptor beta chain was recorded in a study of T cell responses to AZD1222 COVID-19 vaccine (dated by TCRdb to the early 2020s). For context, the study as a whole: Because spike-specific TCR depth and breadth did not differ between the two schedules, AZD1222 recipients who got a second dose at roughly 4 weeks were pooled with those who got a second dose at roughly 12 weeks. Trial participants were enrolled by age into 18-55, 56-69 and 70-plus year subgroups, with around 150, 28 and 57 TCR-sequenced participants respectively. A total of 230 to 250 trial participants underwent TCR sequencing, of whom 207 received two doses of AZD1222 and some 26 received two doses of the MenACWY control vaccine. Findings and caveats that apply to the study as a whole: Vaccine-associated CD4 TCRs spanned the whole spike protein, with dominant responses in regions 160-218 and 743-854. In the small 56-69-year group, the increase in depth fell short of significance, most likely because of low power. Most participants were white British and females outnumbered males, and the authors suggested that clonal diversity may have been underestimated. Conclusions about previously exposed vaccinees are limited because only five to seven AZD1222 recipients were SARS-CoV-2 seropositive at baseline. Spike-specific TCR breadth and depth rose significantly after two AZD1222 doses compared with day 0 and with MenACWY recipients. Reportedly, almost half of the unique spike-specific TCRs recognized epitopes lying outside the regions that are mutated in the B.1.351 and B.1.1.7 variants. No day 14 peak-response samples were available, so repertoires were characterized only after the peak T cell response.

What the time point label conveys for this sample: baseline before first vaccination. The vaccinee samples were drawn from two UK trials, COV001 and COV002, one of which was a single-blind randomized controlled phase 2/3 trial testing AZD1222 (ChAdOx1 nCoV-19) in healthy adults. For TCRbeta chain sequencing, PBMC samples were collected from trial participants at day 0 and at day 28 after the second dose. As regards this clone: Its antigen specificity is not known. Per-nucleotide qualities are absent, and no much larger clonotype sits a single base away.

V and J lose 5 bases and 5 bases, and a span of 18 bases separates them. From the cysteine up to the phenylalanine, the CDR3 has a length of 15 residues. CDR3 DNA only is kept here, 45 bases in frame from base 1. The germline V gene encodes CDR1 MNHEY and CDR2 SMNVEV (reference sequence). The CDR3 regions of human TCRbeta chains were analyzed by immunosequencing. The authors' analysis ran thus. Repertoire TCRs were checked for matches against a reference library of SARS-CoV-2-specific TCRs that had been generated using the MIRA antigen-specificity platform. Breadth was defined as the fraction of unique TCRs that were SARS-CoV-2-associated, and depth was defined as the fraction of total T cells that were SARS-CoV-2-associated. Using the MIRA data, each spike-specific TCR was assigned both to the spike region to which the TCR was reactive and to a CD4 or CD8 class. Log10-transformed breadth and depth values were compared by one-way ANOVA with Sidak's multiple comparisons tests. TCRdb retrieved this table from immuneACCESS and kept in-frame rearrangements only. Not all clones are present; in checked studies, unresolved V genes account for under half, and no reason is known for the remainder. That table gives V, J and clone size, and the DNA gave D and trimming. The sample table holds under 200,000 clones, of which 85% to 95% were seen once. Jointly, the top ten make up 0.64% of the sample.

This receptor was taken from an adult in good health. The sequencing used peripheral blood, collected on day 0 of AZD1222 vaccination. The rearrangement combines TRBV27 with TRBJ2-5, with the D assignment possibly TRBD1 or TRBD2, given 5 matching bases for each. Here is the DNA: TGTGCCAGCAGTCCCTCCCCCGGGGCCGGGGAGACCCAGTACTTC. Protein translation: CASSPSPGAGETQYF.